One TCR beta chain is described in this entry. Its target antigen remains unknown. No quality values exist for individual bases; no much larger clone is one base distant. TCRbeta CDR3 regions were amplified from genomic DNA using the immunoSEQ Assay, a bias-controlled multiplex PCR. On the study's bioinformatics: Nucleated cell counts per sample were estimated from amplification of reference gene primers within the assay. To quantify the absolute abundance of each unique TCRbeta CDR3 rearrangement, sequence reads were collapsed and filtered. Productive Simpson clonality was computed per sample as the square root of Simpson's diversity index over productive rearrangements. TCRdb carries this immuneACCESS record with in-frame sequences only. Its versions omit some clonotypes, under half of them owing to an unresolved V gene in the studies checked, with the rest unexplained. The V and J calls and clone size are taken from that table; D and trimming were inferred from the DNA. Counted in this sample were roughly 43,000 clones; about 91% of them appeared once. About 4% of the sample is in the top ten clones.

The junction carries 8 bases between V and J, which are trimmed by 8 bases and 1 base respectively. The germline V gene (reference sequence) specifies LNHDA as CDR1 and SQIVND as CDR2. From cysteine to phenylalanine, the CDR3 is 13 amino acids long. Here the CDR3 DNA is all that survives: 39 bases in frame from base 1. This entry comes from a study of blood T cell repertoires in COVID-19 (TCRdb year 2020). With respect to the entire study: Collaborator samples came from the United States, Italy and Spain and covered acute and convalescent phases of COVID-19. The prospective study material was composed of cDNA or gDNA derived from T cells, B-cell-depleted T cells, or PBMCs. The dataset comprised deeply sampled blood TCRbeta repertoires from subjects exposed to, actively infected with, or recovered from COVID-19. The repertoires were made available in a free public database intended to serve as a resource for research on the immune response to SARS-CoV-2. Samples were obtained from the ongoing ImmuneRACE study (first 160 participants) and from roughly 1,300 subjects provided by 6 global collaborators. Nearly every sample came with metadata listing a de-identified subject ID, COVID-19 status, age in years and sex. Where available, HLA class I and class II types were taken from metadata supplied by the sample provider and were not determined by assay-based typing.

Overall study results and their limits: The quantity of clinical and demographic metadata differed by source and by participant and was supplied without curation.

The collaborating institutions used their own protocols to collect whole blood in K2EDTA tubes. For TCRbeta analysis, collaborator samples were shipped as frozen whole blood, as isolated PBMCs, or as DNA extracted from either sample type. Input material: peripheral blood. This TCR was recovered from a human donor in a cohort sampled during active COVID-19. The chain employs TRBV19 and TRBJ2-2; the D gene is perhaps TRBD2, on 5 matching bases. This receptor has the CDR3 CASRTRNTGELFF. Here is the DNA: TGTGCCAGTCGAACTAGGAACACCGGGGAGCTGTTTTTT.